The rows below give T cell receptor beta chains drawn from one sample of a study of blood T cell repertoires in COVID-19. The protocol was immunoSEQ multiplex PCR, while the TCRdb copy is restricted to in-frame clones and leaves out a portion. Altogether 380,000 or so clones are present, 86% being singletons, with the ten largest covering about 7%. Material: peripheral blood. These receptors came from a woman aged 55-70 years with COVID-19, enrolled during active disease. Each CDR3 is given with its conserved first and last residue. A D gene is named only where the DNA matches it firmly. For some rows the clone size is stated as once, few or many, or as a class when expanded; others skip it.

V gene: TRBV4-3; D gene: TRBD1; J gene: TRBJ2-2; clone size: few; CDR3 protein: CASSQDKRGPGELFF; CDR3 DNA: TGCGCCAGCAGCCAAGATAAAAGGGGGCCCGGGGAGCTGTTTTTT
V gene: TRBV3-1/TRBV3-2; D gene: -; J gene: TRBJ2-7; clone size: -; CDR3 protein: CASSQDRNRVREQYF; CDR3 DNA: TGTGCCAGCAGCCAAGATCGAAACAGGGTCCGCGAGCAGTACTTC
V gene: TRBV30; D gene: -; J gene: TRBJ1-1; clone size: -; CDR3 protein: CAWYRVMNTEAFF; CDR3 DNA: TGTGCCTGGTATAGAGTCATGAACACTGAAGCTTTCTTT
V gene: TRBV9; D gene: TRBD2; J gene: TRBJ2-2; clone size: -; CDR3 protein: CASSVGLAGNTGELFF; CDR3 DNA: TGTGCCAGCAGCGTAGGTCTAGCGGGGAACACCGGGGAGCTGTTTTTT
V gene: TRBV5-1; D gene: TRBD2; J gene: TRBJ2-7; clone size: -; CDR3 protein: CASSPGGAGGLYEQYF; CDR3 DNA: TGCGCCAGCAGCCCAGGGGGAGCGGGGGGCCTATACGAGCAGTACTTC
V gene: TRBV5-5; D gene: TRBD1; J gene: TRBJ1-6; clone size: -; CDR3 protein: CASSLEGGGNSPLHF; CDR3 DNA: TGTGCCAGCAGCTTGGAAGGGGGCGGAAATTCACCCCTCCACTTT
V gene: TRBV29-1; D gene: TRBD1; J gene: TRBJ1-4; clone size: few; CDR3 protein: CSVDRGNEKLFF; CDR3 DNA: TGCAGCGTGGACAGGGGGAACGAAAAACTGTTTTTT
V gene: TRBV7-2; D gene: TRBD1; J gene: TRBJ1-1; clone size: -; CDR3 protein: CASRLNRGHTEAFF; CDR3 DNA: TGTGCCAGCAGATTGAACAGGGGGCACACTGAAGCTTTCTTT
V gene: TRBV29-1; D gene: TRBD1; J gene: TRBJ2-7; clone size: few; CDR3 protein: CSVTDRSTYEQYF; CDR3 DNA: TGCAGCGTTACGGACAGGAGCACCTACGAGCAGTACTTC
V gene: TRBV9; D gene: -; J gene: TRBJ1-2; clone size: -; CDR3 protein: CASSVAVQGVYGYTF; CDR3 DNA: TGTGCCAGCAGCGTAGCGGTCCAGGGTGTCTATGGCTACACCTTC
V gene: TRBV9; D gene: -; J gene: TRBJ1-2; clone size: -; CDR3 protein: CASSGGGGNGYTF; CDR3 DNA: TGTGCCAGCAGCGGTGGGGGAGGCAATGGCTACACCTTC
V gene: TRBV30; D gene: -; J gene: TRBJ1-2; clone size: -; CDR3 protein: CAYPKVTGDGYTF; CDR3 DNA: TGTGCCTACCCGAAGGTGACAGGCGATGGCTACACCTTC
V gene: TRBV19; D gene: -; J gene: TRBJ1-1; clone size: -; CDR3 protein: CASSPRGVIGAFF; CDR3 DNA: TGTGCCAGTAGTCCCCGGGGAGTGATAGGGGCTTTCTTT
V gene: TRBV7-9; D gene: -; J gene: TRBJ1-3; clone size: -; CDR3 protein: CASSPGQLQGGNTIYF; CDR3 DNA: TGTGCCAGCAGTCCTGGACAGTTGCAAGGGGGAAACACCATATATTTT
V gene: TRBV18; D gene: TRBD1; J gene: TRBJ1-5; clone size: -; CDR3 protein: CASSPNVGTDYSNQPQHF; CDR3 DNA: TGTGCCAGCTCACCAAATGTCGGGACAGACTATAGCAATCAGCCCCAGCATTTT
V gene: TRBV15; D gene: -; J gene: TRBJ1-4; clone size: -; CDR3 protein: CATSVLNEKLFF; CDR3 DNA: TGTGCCACCAGCGTCCTAAATGAAAAACTGTTTTTT
V gene: TRBV30; D gene: TRBD2; J gene: TRBJ2-3; clone size: -; CDR3 protein: CAWSVARTSGGARDTQYF; CDR3 DNA: TGTGCCTGGAGTGTAGCCCGGACTAGCGGGGGGGCGAGGGATACGCAGTATTTT
V gene: TRBV18; D gene: TRBD1; J gene: TRBJ2-7; clone size: -; CDR3 protein: CASSPGQGVAYEQYF; CDR3 DNA: TGTGCCAGCTCACCGGGACAGGGGGTAGCCTACGAGCAGTACTTC
V gene: TRBV30; D gene: TRBD2; J gene: TRBJ2-6; clone size: -; CDR3 protein: CAWRTSGGAGANVLTF; CDR3 DNA: TGTGCCTGGAGAACTAGCGGGGGGGCCGGGGCCAACGTCCTGACTTTC
V gene: TRBV30; D gene: TRBD1; J gene: TRBJ1-1; clone size: -; CDR3 protein: CAWGGQGFSEAFF; CDR3 DNA: TGTGCCTGGGGAGGACAGGGCTTTTCTGAAGCTTTCTTT
V gene: TRBV15; D gene: TRBD1; J gene: TRBJ1-5; clone size: once; CDR3 protein: CATSIGTGAINQPQHF; CDR3 DNA: TGTGCCACCAGCATCGGGACAGGGGCTATCAATCAGCCCCAGCATTTT
V gene: TRBV11-2; D gene: -; J gene: TRBJ2-3; clone size: -; CDR3 protein: CASRGGGGSDTQYF; CDR3 DNA: TGTGCCAGCAGAGGGGGAGGGGGTTCAGATACGCAGTATTTT
V gene: TRBV27; D gene: -; J gene: TRBJ2-3; clone size: -; CDR3 protein: CASSFSWAGSTDTQYF; CDR3 DNA: TGTGCCAGCAGTTTCTCTTGGGCGGGGAGCACAGATACGCAGTATTTT
V gene: TRBV5-1; D gene: TRBD2; J gene: TRBJ2-2; clone size: -; CDR3 protein: CASSLDSGGMNTGELFF; CDR3 DNA: TGCGCCAGCAGCTTGGATAGCGGGGGGATGAACACCGGGGAGCTGTTTTTT
V gene: TRBV12-3/TRBV12-4; D gene: -; J gene: TRBJ1-1; clone size: -; CDR3 protein: CASSFAATEAFF; CDR3 DNA: TGTGCCAGCAGTTTCGCGGCCACTGAAGCTTTCTTT
V gene: TRBV6-2/TRBV6-3; D gene: -; J gene: TRBJ1-5; clone size: few; CDR3 protein: CASSYLQSRNQPQHF; CDR3 DNA: TGTGCCAGCAGTTACTTACAGAGCCGCAATCAGCCCCAGCATTTT
V gene: TRBV5-1; D gene: -; J gene: TRBJ2-1; clone size: -; CDR3 protein: CASSFSGATDEQFF; CDR3 DNA: TGCGCCAGCAGCTTTTCAGGGGCCACCGATGAGCAGTTCTTC
V gene: TRBV3-1/TRBV3-2; D gene: TRBD1; J gene: TRBJ1-1; clone size: few; CDR3 protein: CASSSRDRGLFTNTEAFF; CDR3 DNA: TGTGCCAGCAGCTCCCGGGACAGGGGACTCTTTACGAACACTGAAGCTTTCTTT
V gene: TRBV7-3; D gene: -; J gene: TRBJ2-3; clone size: -; CDR3 protein: CASSLLGREDTQYF; CDR3 DNA: TGTGCCAGCAGCTTATTGGGGAGAGAAGATACGCAGTATTTT
V gene: TRBV30; D gene: TRBD1; J gene: TRBJ1-5; clone size: -; CDR3 protein: CASRDRFMRQPQHF; CDR3 DNA: TGTGCCTCCCGGGACAGATTTATGAGGCAGCCCCAGCATTTT
V gene: TRBV6-5; D gene: -; J gene: TRBJ2-1; clone size: -; CDR3 protein: CASLSPRGYNEQFF; CDR3 DNA: TGTGCCAGCCTGAGCCCACGGGGGTACAATGAGCAGTTCTTC
V gene: TRBV27; D gene: -; J gene: TRBJ2-5; clone size: few; CDR3 protein: CASSPPGSQETQYF; CDR3 DNA: TGTGCCAGCAGCCCCCCTGGCAGCCAAGAGACCCAGTACTTC
V gene: TRBV12-3/TRBV12-4; D gene: -; J gene: TRBJ2-7; clone size: -; CDR3 protein: CASRQTGVYEQYF; CDR3 DNA: TGTGCCAGCAGACAGACAGGAGTCTACGAGCAGTACTTC
V gene: TRBV9; D gene: -; J gene: TRBJ1-2; clone size: -; CDR3 protein: CASSETENYGYTF; CDR3 DNA: TGTGCCAGCAGTGAGACAGAGAACTATGGCTACACCTTC
V gene: TRBV11-3; D gene: -; J gene: TRBJ2-1; clone size: -; CDR3 protein: CASSWDGSSYNEQFF; CDR3 DNA: TGTGCCAGCAGCTGGGACGGGAGCTCCTACAATGAGCAGTTCTTC
V gene: TRBV30; D gene: TRBD1; J gene: TRBJ1-2; clone size: -; CDR3 protein: CAWIPTTGTNGYTF; CDR3 DNA: TGTGCCTGGATCCCCACGACAGGGACGAACGGCTACACCTTC
V gene: TRBV7-8; D gene: TRBD1; J gene: TRBJ1-1; clone size: few; CDR3 protein: CASSLGMTGARGEAFF; CDR3 DNA: TGTGCCAGCAGCTTAGGTATGACAGGGGCGAGAGGTGAAGCTTTCTTT
V gene: TRBV2; D gene: TRBD2; J gene: TRBJ2-7; clone size: -; CDR3 protein: CASSVPRRGASYEQYF; CDR3 DNA: TGTGCCAGCAGTGTTCCTCGGCGGGGGGCCTCCTACGAGCAGTACTTC